These 6 T cell receptor beta chains were all obtained from the same sample, sequenced in a study of T cells in women clearing cervical HPV infection. TCRdb keeps only in-frame clones here, not all; method: immunoSEQ multiplex PCR. Its clone listing holds about 40,000 clones. The sequenced sample consisted of blood buffy coat. These receptor sequences come from a woman aged 18-69 years with a cervical HPV16 infection that either progressed to CIN3+ or cleared (not recorded which).

Remarks on this clone: With the read ending 3 residues before the CDR3 end, the germline J gene is used to fill in that end. The chain links TRBV5-6 to TRBJ1-1, with 10 positions matching TRBD1. Trimming at V came to 3 bases and at J to 6 bases, leaving 5 bases not matched to a gene. There are 14 residues in the CDR3. CDR1 and CDR2 from the germline V gene are SGHDT and YYEEEE. CDR3 DNA (partial): TGTGCCAGCAGCTGGGACAGGGGATTCCCTGAA. Translation: CASSWDRGFPE. The full CDR3 reads CASSWDRGFPEAFF. Together with reference TRBV5-6 and TRBJ1-1, the CDR3 gives the full variable domain: DAGVTQSPTHLIKTRGQQVTLRCSPKSGHDTVSWYQQALGQGPQFIFQYYEEEERQRGNFPDRFSGHQFPNYSSELNVNALLLGDSALYLCASSWDRGFPEAFFGQGTRLTVV.

Turning to this clone: With the read ending 3 residues before the CDR3 end, the germline J gene is used to fill in that end. The chain uses TRBV20-1 and TRBJ1-5; 9 nucleotides align to TRBD1. Trimming removed 2 bases from V and 2 bases from J; junction bases left unmatched: 10. The germline V gene has CDR1 DFQATT and CDR2 SNEGSKA (reference sequence). CDR3 length: 17 amino acids. The CDR3 region is CSARPGQGIYGNQPQHF. Incomplete CDR3 DNA: TGCAGTGCTAGACCCGGACAGGGGATTTATGGCAATCAGCCC.

A note on this clone: At one end the junction does not follow the germline gene, possibly because of a read error. The read gets to within 3 residues of the CDR3 end, and the germline J gene fills in the rest. The rearrangement joins TRBV4-1 to TRBJ1-2; D gene ambiguous. Germline V gene lookup returns CDR1 MGHRA and CDR2 YSYEKL. The CDR3 consists of 16 residues. The CDR3 reads CTSSQDLVRVNYGYTF. The sequenced part of the CDR3 DNA is TGCACCAGCAGCCAAGATCTGGTCAGAGTTAACTATGGC.

CDR3 in amino acids: CASSQDPITSTDTQYF. The sequenced part of the CDR3 DNA is TGTGCCAGCAGCCAAGATCCCATTACTAGCACAGATACG. The rearrangement joins TRBV4-2 to TRBJ2-3; the D is unclear. The DNA ends 3 residues before the CDR3 does, and the rest of the CDR3 is filled in from the germline J gene. CDR3 length: 16 amino acids. The V and J ends lost 0 bases and 0 bases respectively, with 10 bases between them. CDR1 is LGHNA and CDR2 is YNFKEQ in the germline V gene.

The covered CDR3 bases are TGTGCCATCAGTGACCTGACAGGGGTCGAG. Protein product: CAISDLTGVE. The whole CDR3 is CAISDLTGVEQYF. The chain employs TRBV10-3 and TRBJ2-7; TRBD1 aligns across 8 bases. The CDR3 is cut off 3 residues early in the read; its end comes from the germline J gene. The V gene end was trimmed by 3 bases and the J gene end by 6 bases; junction bases not matched to a gene: 4. CDR3 length: 13 amino acids. Germline V gives CDR1 ENHRY, CDR2 SYGVKD.

Comment on this clone: The read halts 3 residues ahead of the CDR3 end, with the missing end drawn from the germline J gene. The chain has TRBV7-8 and TRBJ1-2, with 7 positions matching TRBD1. J lost 2 bases, V lost 5 bases, and 2 bases had no gene match. Germline CDR1 is SGHVS and CDR2 is FQNEAQ. CDR3 length: 13 residues. CDR3 bases read: TGTGCCAGCAGCCGGGGACAGAACTATGGC. Its translation is CASSRGQNYG. The full CDR3 protein is CASSRGQNYGYTF.